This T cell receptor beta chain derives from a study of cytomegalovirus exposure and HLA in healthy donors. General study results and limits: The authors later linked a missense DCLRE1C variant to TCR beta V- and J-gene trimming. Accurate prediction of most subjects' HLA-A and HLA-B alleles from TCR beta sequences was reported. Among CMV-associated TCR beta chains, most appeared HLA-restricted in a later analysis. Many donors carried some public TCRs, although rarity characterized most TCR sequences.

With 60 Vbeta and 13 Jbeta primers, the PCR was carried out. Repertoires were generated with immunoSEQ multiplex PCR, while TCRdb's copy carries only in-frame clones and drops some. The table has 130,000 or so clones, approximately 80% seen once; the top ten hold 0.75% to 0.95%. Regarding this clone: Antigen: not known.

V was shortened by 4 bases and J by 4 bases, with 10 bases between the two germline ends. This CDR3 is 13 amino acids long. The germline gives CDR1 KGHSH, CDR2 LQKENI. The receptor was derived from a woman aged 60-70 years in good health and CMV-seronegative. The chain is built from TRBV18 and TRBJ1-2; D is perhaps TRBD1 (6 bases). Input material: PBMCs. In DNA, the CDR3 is TGTGCCAGCTCACAAGGGACAAGCTATGGCTACACCTTC. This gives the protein CASSQGTSYGYTF.